This is a list of T cell receptor beta chains from one sample in a study of blood T cell repertoires in COVID-19. This table comes from immunoSEQ multiplex PCR, and its TCRdb copy is limited to in-frame clones, with some not included. The sample contains under 90,000 clones, over 75% of which appear only once. The sequenced sample consisted of peripheral blood. These receptors were obtained from a woman older than 75 with active or convalescent COVID-19. Each CDR3 is given with its conserved first and last residue. Each record gives: J gene, CDR3 length, V gene, CDR3 protein.

>TRBJ2-1|13|TRBV28
CASKSAGGNEQFF
>TRBJ1-3|17|TRBV19
CASNNLGQLFSGNTIYF
>TRBJ1-5|14|TRBV3-1/TRBV3-2
CASRSRVRHQPQHF
>TRBJ2-2|16|TRBV9
CASSYADRGNTGELFF
>TRBJ2-3|13|TRBV5-5
CASRLAVPDTQYF
>TRBJ2-1|14|TRBV19
CASSQPQGLGEQFF
>TRBJ2-3|15|TRBV5-1
CASSPQASATDTQYF
>TRBJ1-2|15|TRBV7-2
CASSLEGPPGIGYTF
>TRBJ1-6|16|TRBV19
CASSSDYRDFNSPLHF
>TRBJ2-7|14|TRBV2
CASSERDRAYEQYF